The 9 T cell receptor beta chains listed next were all sequenced from one sample in a study of T cells after yellow fever vaccination. TCRdb fed the 5' RACE reads into MiXCR, producing one record per CDR3 protein. The sample consists of roughly 170,000 distinct CDR3 sequences, approximately 9.7% of them appearing once. The input for sequencing was CD8+ T cells sorted from PBMCs, taken 45 days after the yellow fever booster vaccination. The source is a man between 18 and 35 years old who received the YFV17D yellow fever vaccine.

This chain connects TRBV7-9 to TRBJ1-6, with no clear D. The CDR3 has 16 amino acids. Germline values: CDR1 SEHNR, CDR2 FQNEAQ (reference sequence). Trimming shortened V by 5 bases and J by 4 bases, and 15 bases separated the two germline ends. The CDR3 loop is CASSPRAVAYNSPLHF. The CDR3 DNA sequence: TGTGCCAGCAGCCCAAGGGCCGTCGCGTATAATTCACCCCTCCACTTT.

In regard to this clonotype: A junction end diverges from the germline sequence, so it may reflect a read error. The J gene is TRBJ2-1, the V gene TRBV7-9; TRBD2 matches at 14 bases. This CDR3 is built from 16 residues. Germline CDR1 reads SEHNR; CDR2 reads FQNEAQ (reference sequence). The CDR3 DNA follows: TGTGCCAACAGCTTTTGGACTAGCGGGGGGCTTGGGGAGCAGTTCTTC. Translation: CANSFWTSGGLGEQFF.

This clonotype was seen ten or more times. The chain is built from TRBV4-3 and TRBJ1-1; D is uncertain. The germline V gene encodes CDR1 LGHNA and CDR2 YSLEER. V was cut by 3 bases and J by 1 base, with 12 bases left in between. This CDR3 contains 15 residues. CDR3 DNA sequence: TGCGCCAGCAGCCAGGCCGGGGAACCGAACACTGAAGCTTTCTTT. Encoded protein: CASSQAGEPNTEAFF.

Turning to this clonotype: A read error may explain this, as a much larger clone is one base away. The chain couples TRBV29-1 to TRBJ2-1, with 7 bases lining up with TRBD1. Germline-derived CDR1 and CDR2 are SQVTM and ANQGSEA. The CDR3 consists of 18 residues. CDR3 nucleotide sequence: TGCAGCGTTAGCCGCTATTCTTTGGTAGGGGGCTCCTACAATGAGGAGTTCTTC. Translation gives CSVSRYSLVGGSYNEEFF.

This clonotype was observed many times. The chain combines TRBV10-3 with TRBJ2-7; D is unresolved. CDR1 and CDR2 (germline): ENHRY, SYGVKD. V gave up 3 bases and J gave up 6 bases, with 18 bases separating them. The CDR3 has 15 residues. The DNA for the CDR3 is TGTGCCATCAGTGACGGTGACACCGCGCAATCCGAGCAGTACTTC. Protein: CAISDGDTAQSEQYF.

The gene calls are TRBV2 and TRBJ2-1; tentatively, D is TRBD2 (5 bases). Per the germline V gene, CDR1 is SNHLY and CDR2 is FYNNEI. V was shortened by 10 bases and J by 5 bases, with 18 bases between the two germline ends. This CDR3 is built from 14 residues. The CDR3, as DNA: TGTGCCACCGTGGTTGCGGGCTACCACAATGAGCAGTTCTTC. It translates to CATVVAGYHNEQFF.

This clonotype was observed a handful of times. This chain joins TRBV7-8 and TRBJ2-1; D may match TRBD1 or TRBD2 (5 bases each). Per the germline V gene, CDR1 is SGHVS and CDR2 is FQNEAQ. There are 12 residues in the CDR3. The germline V and J ends were trimmed by 5 bases and 5 bases, with 7 bases remaining between them. The CDR3 region has the DNA TGTGCCAGCAGCCTGGGACACAATGAGCAGTTCTTC. Its translation is CASSLGHNEQFF.

Notes on this clonotype: With a much larger clone just one base away, this may be a read error. J is TRBJ2-3 and V is TRBV12-3 or TRBV12-4; D may be TRBD2 (6 bases). There are 14 residues in the CDR3. With 5 bases removed from V and 6 bases from J, the gap between germline ends came to 15 bases. CDR3 DNA: TGTGCCAGCAGTCCGGGACTCGGTCTGGATACGCAGTATTTT. Translated, it gives CASSPGLGLDTQYF.

This clonotype was counted only a few times. The V call is TRBV6-2 or TRBV6-3, the J call TRBJ2-1, with 10 bases lining up with TRBD2. There are 17 residues in the CDR3. Looked up from germline, CDR1 is MNHEY and CDR2 is SVGEGT. Trimming at V came to 0 bases and at J to 4 bases, leaving 6 bases not matched to a gene. The CDR3 DNA reads TGTGCCAGCAGTTACTCGGGCACTAGCGGGAAATACAATGAGCAGTTCTTC. This encodes CASSYSGTSGKYNEQFF.